This record concerns one T cell receptor (beta chain) sequence. The entry originates in a study of blood T cell repertoires in COVID-19. TCRdb keeps only in-frame clones here, not all; method: immunoSEQ multiplex PCR. The repertoire consists of about 260,000 clones, with about 87% occurring once and the leading ten covering about 1.6%. Sample: peripheral blood. The clonotype comes from a woman between 40 and 55 years old who had recovered from COVID-19.

CDR3 residues: CASSQEGQPNIQYF. Written as DNA, the CDR3 is TGTGCCAGCAGCCAAGAGGGACAGCCAAACATTCAGTACTTC. The chain combines TRBV3-1 (or the pseudogene TRBV3-2) with TRBJ2-4; 7 positions agree with TRBD1. After removal of 0 bases from V and 6 bases from J, the junction contained 2 bases not matched to a gene. This CDR3 contains 14 residues. Germline-derived CDR1 and CDR2 are LGHDT and YNNKEL (reference sequence).